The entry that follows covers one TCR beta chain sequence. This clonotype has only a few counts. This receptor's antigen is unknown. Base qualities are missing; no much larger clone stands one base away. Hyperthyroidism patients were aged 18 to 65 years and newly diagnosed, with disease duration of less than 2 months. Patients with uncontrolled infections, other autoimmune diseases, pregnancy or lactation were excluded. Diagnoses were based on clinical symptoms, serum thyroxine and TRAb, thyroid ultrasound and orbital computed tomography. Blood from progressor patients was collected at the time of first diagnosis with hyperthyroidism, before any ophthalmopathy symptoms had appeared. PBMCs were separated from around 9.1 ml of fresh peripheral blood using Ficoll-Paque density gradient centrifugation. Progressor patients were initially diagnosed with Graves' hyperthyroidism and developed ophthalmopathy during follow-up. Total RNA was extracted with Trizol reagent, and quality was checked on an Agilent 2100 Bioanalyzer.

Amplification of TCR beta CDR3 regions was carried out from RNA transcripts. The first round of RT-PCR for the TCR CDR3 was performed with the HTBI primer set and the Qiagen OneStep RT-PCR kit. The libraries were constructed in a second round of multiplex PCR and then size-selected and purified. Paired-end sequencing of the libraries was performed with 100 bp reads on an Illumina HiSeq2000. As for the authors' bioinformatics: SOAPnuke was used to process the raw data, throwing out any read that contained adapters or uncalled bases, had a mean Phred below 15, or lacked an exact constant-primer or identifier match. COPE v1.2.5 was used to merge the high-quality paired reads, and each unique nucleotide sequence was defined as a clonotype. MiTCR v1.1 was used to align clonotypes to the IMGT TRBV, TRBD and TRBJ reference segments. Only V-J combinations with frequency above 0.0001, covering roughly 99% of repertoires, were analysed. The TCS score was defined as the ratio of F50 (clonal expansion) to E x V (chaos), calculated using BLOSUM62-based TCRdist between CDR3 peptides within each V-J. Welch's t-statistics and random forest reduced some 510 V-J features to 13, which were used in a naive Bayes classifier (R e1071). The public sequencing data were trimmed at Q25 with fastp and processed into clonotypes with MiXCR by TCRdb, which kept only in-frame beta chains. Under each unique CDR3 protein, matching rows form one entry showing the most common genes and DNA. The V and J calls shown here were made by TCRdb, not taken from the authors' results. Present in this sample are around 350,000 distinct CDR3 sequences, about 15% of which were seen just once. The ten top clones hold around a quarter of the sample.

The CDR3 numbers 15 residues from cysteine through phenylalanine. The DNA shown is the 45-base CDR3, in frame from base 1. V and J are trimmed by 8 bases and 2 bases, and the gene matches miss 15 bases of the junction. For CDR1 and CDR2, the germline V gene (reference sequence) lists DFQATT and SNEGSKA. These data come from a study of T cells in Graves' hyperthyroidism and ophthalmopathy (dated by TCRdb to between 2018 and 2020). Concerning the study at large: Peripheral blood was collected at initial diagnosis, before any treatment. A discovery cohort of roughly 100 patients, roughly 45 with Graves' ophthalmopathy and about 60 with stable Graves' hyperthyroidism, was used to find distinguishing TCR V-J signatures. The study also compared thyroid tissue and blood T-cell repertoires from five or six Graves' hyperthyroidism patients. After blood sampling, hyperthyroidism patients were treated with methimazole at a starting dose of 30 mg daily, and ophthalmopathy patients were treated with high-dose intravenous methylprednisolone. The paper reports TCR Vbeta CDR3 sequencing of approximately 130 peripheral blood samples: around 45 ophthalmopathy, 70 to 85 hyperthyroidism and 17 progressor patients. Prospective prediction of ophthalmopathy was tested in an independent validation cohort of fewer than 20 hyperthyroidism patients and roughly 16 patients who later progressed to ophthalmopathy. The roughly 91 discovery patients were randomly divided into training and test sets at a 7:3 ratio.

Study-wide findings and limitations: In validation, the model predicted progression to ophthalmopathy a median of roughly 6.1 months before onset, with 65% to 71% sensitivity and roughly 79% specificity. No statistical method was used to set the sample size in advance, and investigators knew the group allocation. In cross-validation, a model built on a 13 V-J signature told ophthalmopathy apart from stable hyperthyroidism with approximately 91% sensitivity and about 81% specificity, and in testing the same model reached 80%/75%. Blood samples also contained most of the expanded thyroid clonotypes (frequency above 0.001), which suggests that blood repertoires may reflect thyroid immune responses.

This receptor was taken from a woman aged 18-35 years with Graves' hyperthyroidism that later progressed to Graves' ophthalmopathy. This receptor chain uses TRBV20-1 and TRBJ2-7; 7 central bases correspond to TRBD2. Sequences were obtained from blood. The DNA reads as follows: TGCAGTACGGGACTACCCTTGGGGGGGGCCTACGAGCAGTACTTC. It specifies CSTGLPLGGAYEQYF.